This T cell receptor beta chain is from a study of early T cells in non-severe SARS-CoV-2 infection. Study details: Chains were not paired, and sequencing was done on bulk RNA from unsorted whole blood.

A single record per CDR3 protein comes from TCRdb applying MiXCR to the 5' RACE reads. The data contain about 68,000 distinct CDR3 sequences, about a tenth of them singletons. Losses at the gene ends were 1 base for V and 0 bases for J; bases not matched to a gene: 8. This CDR3 is 17 amino acids long. Germline V CDR1 and CDR2: DFQATT, SNEGSKA (reference sequence). Sequences were obtained from whole blood. This clonotype was sampled from an adult who was a healthcare worker with PCR-confirmed SARS-CoV-2 infection or an uninfected control (not recorded which). The chain carries TRBV20-1 and TRBJ2-2; 7 bases are shared with TRBD2. The CDR3 DNA follows: TGCAGTGCTAGAGTCCGAAAACTAGCGCCGAACACCGGGGAGCTGTTTTTT. This gives the protein CSARVRKLAPNTGELFF.